These 17 T cell receptor beta chains share one sample of origin, sequenced in a study of blood T cell repertoires in COVID-19. Repertoires were generated with immunoSEQ multiplex PCR, while TCRdb's copy carries only in-frame clones and drops some. The sample gives 200,000 to 250,000 clones, 65% to 85% of which show up once; 1.3% is in the top ten. Sequencing input: peripheral blood. The receptors come from a young woman with COVID-19, enrolled during active disease.

This clone was counted a single time. The rearrangement joins TRBV5-6 to TRBJ2-1, with 9 positions matching TRBD2. V dropped 0 bases and J dropped 8; count of bases not matched to a gene: 9. Germline assignment: CDR1 SGHDT and CDR2 YYEEEE. CDR3 length: 16 residues. CDR3 coding DNA: TGTGCCAGCAGCTTGGGATTAGCGGGAGTAGGATATGAGCAGTTCTTC. This codes for CASSLGLAGVGYEQFF.

The J gene is TRBJ2-5, the V gene TRBV6-2 or TRBV6-3; 7 bases agree with TRBD2. The CDR3 extends over 15 amino acids. J was trimmed by 2 bases and V by 1 base; bases with no gene match: 4. Germline CDR1 and CDR2: MNHEY and SVGEGT. The DNA for the CDR3 is TGTGCCAGCAGTTACTTCGGGGAGGGTCAAGAGACCCAGTACTTC. Encoded protein: CASSYFGEGQETQYF.

The genes are TRBV5-4 and TRBJ2-2; tentative D call: TRBD2 (7 bases). Germline V gene sequence: CDR1 SGHNT, CDR2 YYREEE (reference sequence). This CDR3 spans 15 amino acids. The V gene lost 1 base and the J gene lost 6 bases, with 13 bases spanning the gap. As DNA, the CDR3 is TGTGCCAGCAGCTTGATCGGGGGGCTCTCCGGGGAGCTGTTTTTT. Its protein product is CASSLIGGLSGELFF.

V is TRBV6-5 and J is TRBJ2-1; tentative D call: TRBD2 (5 bases). Germline CDR1 is MNHEY and CDR2 is SVGAGI. CDR3 length: 13 amino acids. Trimming shortened V by 5 bases and J by 6 bases, and 11 bases separated the two germline ends. CDR3 nucleotides: TGTGCCAGCAGTCGAGGACTCACCAATGAGCAGTTCTTC. It encodes CASSRGLTNEQFF.

This sequence joins TRBV27 and TRBJ1-4; possibly TRBD1 for D (6 bases). V was shortened by 8 bases and J by 10 bases, with 14 bases between the two germline ends. CDR1 and CDR2 (germline): MNHEY, SMNVEV (reference sequence). The CDR3 runs 12 residues. The CDR3 sequence is CASGGLGGKLFF. Here the CDR3 DNA reads TGTGCCAGCGGGGGCTTAGGTGGAAAACTGTTTTTT.

The V call is TRBV5-4, the J call TRBJ1-1; D not certain. There are 14 residues in the CDR3. Per the germline V gene, CDR1 is SGHNT and CDR2 is YYREEE (reference sequence). V lost 3 bases, J lost 2 bases, and 11 bases lay in between. CDR3 residues: CASSSSGRNTEAFF. The CDR3 nucleotides read TGTGCCAGCAGCTCATCGGGGAGAAACACTGAAGCTTTCTTT.

CDR3 in amino acids: CASSYGGDSPLHF. The CDR3 bases are TGTGCCAGCAGCTACGGGGGGGATTCACCCCTCCACTTT. V is TRBV11-3 and J is TRBJ1-6, with TRBD1 as a possible D gene (5 bases). Germline loops: CDR1 SGHNT, CDR2 YENEEA. There are 13 residues in the CDR3. The ends were cut back, 4 bases at V and 8 bases at J, with 9 bases in the middle.

This rearrangement joins TRBV30 to TRBJ2-3; the match to TRBD2 covers 9 bases. V lost 1 base and J lost 2; bases outside the gene matches: 7. The CDR3 consists of 16 residues. From germline, CDR1 is GTSNPN and CDR2 SVGIG (reference sequence). CDR3 loop: CAWSAGLAYITDTQYF. The CDR3 nucleotides read TGTGCCTGGAGTGCCGGACTAGCGTATATCACAGATACGCAGTATTTT. Looking up the rest from reference TRBV30 and TRBJ2-3 gives the full variable domain: SQTIHQWPATLVQPVGSPLSLECTVEGTSNPNLYWYRQAAGRGLQLLFYSVGIGQISSEVPQNLSASRPQDRQFILSSKKLLLSDSGFYLCAWSAGLAYITDTQYFGPGTRLTVL.

The chain uses TRBV29-1 and TRBJ1-4, with TRBD1 identical over 7 bases. The germline gives CDR1 SQVTM, CDR2 ANQGSEA. The CDR3 length is 14 residues. With V trimmed by 7 bases and J by 8 bases, 13 bases remained unmatched. The DNA for the CDR3 is TGCAGCGCACAAAGCGAGGGGGCGGGGGAAAAACTGTTTTTT. Its translation: CSAQSEGAGEKLFF.

This clone was recorded a few times. The J gene is TRBJ2-3, the V gene TRBV10-3, with 9 bases fitting TRBD2. The V gene's germline CDR1 is ENHRY and CDR2 SYGVKD. The CDR3 consists of 15 residues. The V gene end was trimmed by 6 bases and the J gene end by 1 base; junction bases not matched to a gene: 5. The DNA for the CDR3 is TGTGCCATCAGGGGGCGGGAGGGTGGCACAGATACGCAGTATTTT. Its protein is CAIRGREGGTDTQYF.

V gene TRBV11-2 combines with J gene TRBJ1-1; perhaps TRBD1 as D (6 bases). The germline V gene has CDR1 SGHAT and CDR2 FQNNGV. V lost 0 bases and J lost 1, with 15 bases in between. The CDR3 sequence is 17 residues long. CDR3 protein: CASSLDLTGSPNTEAFF. The CDR3 DNA reads as TGTGCCAGCAGCTTAGATTTGACAGGTAGTCCGAACACTGAAGCTTTCTTT.

This clone was detected a few times. This rearrangement joins TRBV7-3 to TRBJ2-3; TRBD2 aligns across 14 bases. The CDR3 sequence is 15 residues long. The V gene end was trimmed by 5 bases and the J gene end by 4 bases; junction bases not matched to a gene: 2. Germline-derived CDR1 and CDR2 are SGHTA and FQGTGA. The DNA of the CDR3 is TGTGCCAGCAGCCCGGGACTAGCGGGAGCAGATACGCAGTATTTT. Encoded protein: CASSPGLAGADTQYF.

The rearrangement joins TRBV19 to TRBJ1-5; possibly TRBD1 for D (6 bases). Germline loops: CDR1 LNHDA, CDR2 SQIVND (reference sequence). CDR3 length: 12 amino acids. V was clipped by 10 bases and J by 3 bases, with 10 bases between them. The CDR3 DNA is TGTGCCACTTGGGACAACAATCAGCCCCAGCATTTT. This encodes CATWDNNQPQHF.

This chain uses TRBV24-1 with TRBJ2-1, with 9 bases that match TRBD1. From germline, CDR1 is KGHDR and CDR2 SFDVKD. V gave up 4 bases and J gave up 4 bases; unmatched junction bases: 4. The CDR3 covers 15 residues. CDR3 sequence reads: CATSDPGQGYNEQFF. CDR3 sequence (DNA): TGTGCCACCAGTGACCCGGGACAGGGATACAATGAGCAGTTCTTC.

The rearrangement links TRBV5-6 to TRBJ1-3; D ambiguous. This CDR3 has 12 amino acids. Germline V gene data show CDR1 as SGHDT and CDR2 as YYEEEE. V was clipped by 4 bases and J by 4 bases, with 6 bases between them. The CDR3 coding sequence is TGTGCCAGCAGCGTCGGGGGAAACACCATATATTTT. This codes for CASSVGGNTIYF.

The chain combines TRBV7-5 with TRBJ1-2; the tabulated D call, TRBD1, remains unverified against the DNA. TRBV7-5 has pseudogene status. The CDR3 runs 14 residues. Here the CDR3 reads CVRSAYRQGRGYTF. DNA for the CDR3: TGTGTCAGAAGCGCTTATAGACAGGGACGGGGCTACACCTTC.

This chain connects TRBV19 to TRBJ1-5; D is unclear. V was pared by 3 bases and J by 5 bases, with 14 bases between. The CDR3 sequence is 15 residues long. Germline CDR1 is LNHDA and CDR2 is SQIVND (reference sequence). The CDR3 region is CASSIGQHLDQPQHF. The CDR3 DNA is TGTGCCAGTAGTATTGGGCAGCACCTGGATCAGCCCCAGCATTTT.